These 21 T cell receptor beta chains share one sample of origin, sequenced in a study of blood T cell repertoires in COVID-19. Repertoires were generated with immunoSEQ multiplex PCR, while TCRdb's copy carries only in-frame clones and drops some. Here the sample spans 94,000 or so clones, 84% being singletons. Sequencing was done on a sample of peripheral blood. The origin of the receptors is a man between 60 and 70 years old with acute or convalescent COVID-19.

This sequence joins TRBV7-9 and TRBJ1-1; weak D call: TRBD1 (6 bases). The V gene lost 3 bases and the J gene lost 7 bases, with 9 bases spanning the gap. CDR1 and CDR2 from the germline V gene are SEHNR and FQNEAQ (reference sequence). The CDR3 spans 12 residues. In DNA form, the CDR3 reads TGTGCCAGCAGCTTCCAGGGGATTGAAGCTTTCTTT. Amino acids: CASSFQGIEAFF.

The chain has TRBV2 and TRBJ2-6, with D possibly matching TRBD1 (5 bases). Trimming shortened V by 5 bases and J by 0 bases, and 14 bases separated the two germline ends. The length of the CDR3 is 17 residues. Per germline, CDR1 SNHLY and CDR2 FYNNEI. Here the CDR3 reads CASSPQAGISGANVLTF. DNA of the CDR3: TGTGCCAGCAGTCCCCAGGCAGGGATCTCTGGGGCCAACGTCCTGACTTTC.

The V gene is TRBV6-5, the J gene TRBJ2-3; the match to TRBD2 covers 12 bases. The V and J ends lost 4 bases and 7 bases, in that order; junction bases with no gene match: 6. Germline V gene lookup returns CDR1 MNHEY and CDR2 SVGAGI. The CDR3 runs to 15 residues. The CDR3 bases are TGTGCCAGCAGTTCCTCTAGCGGGGGGGCCAATACGCAGTATTTT. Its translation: CASSSSSGGANTQYF.

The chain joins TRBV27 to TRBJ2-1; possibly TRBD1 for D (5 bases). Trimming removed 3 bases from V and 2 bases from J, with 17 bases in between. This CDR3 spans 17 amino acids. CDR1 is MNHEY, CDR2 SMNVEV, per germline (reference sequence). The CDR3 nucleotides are TGTGCCAGCAGTTTTGGGGCTGTGCGGAGAACCTACAATGAGCAGTTCTTC. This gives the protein CASSFGAVRRTYNEQFF.

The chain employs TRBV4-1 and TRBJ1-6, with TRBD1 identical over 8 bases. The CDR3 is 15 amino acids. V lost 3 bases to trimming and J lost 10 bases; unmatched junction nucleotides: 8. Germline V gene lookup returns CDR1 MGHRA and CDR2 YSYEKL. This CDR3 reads CASSHRDRLQSPLHF. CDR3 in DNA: TGCGCCAGCAGCCATCGGGACAGGCTGCAATCACCCCTCCACTTT.

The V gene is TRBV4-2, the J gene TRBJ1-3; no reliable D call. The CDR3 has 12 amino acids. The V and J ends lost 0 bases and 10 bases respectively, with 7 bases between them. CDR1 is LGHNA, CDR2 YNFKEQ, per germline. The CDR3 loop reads CASSQETRTIYF. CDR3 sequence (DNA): TGTGCCAGCAGCCAAGAGACAAGGACCATATATTTT.

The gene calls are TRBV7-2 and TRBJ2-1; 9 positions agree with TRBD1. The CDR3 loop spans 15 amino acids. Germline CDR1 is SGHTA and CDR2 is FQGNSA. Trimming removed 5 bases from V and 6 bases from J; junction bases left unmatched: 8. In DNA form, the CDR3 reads TGTGCCAGCAGCGCCCGGGACAGGGTTGTCAATGAGCAGTTCTTC. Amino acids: CASSARDRVVNEQFF.

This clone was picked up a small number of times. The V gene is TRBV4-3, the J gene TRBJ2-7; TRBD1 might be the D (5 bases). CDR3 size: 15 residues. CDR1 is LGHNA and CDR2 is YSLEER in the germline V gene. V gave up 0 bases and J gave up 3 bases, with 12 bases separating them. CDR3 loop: CASSQDLGPDYEQYF. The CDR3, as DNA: TGCGCCAGCAGCCAAGACCTGGGGCCCGACTACGAGCAGTACTTC.

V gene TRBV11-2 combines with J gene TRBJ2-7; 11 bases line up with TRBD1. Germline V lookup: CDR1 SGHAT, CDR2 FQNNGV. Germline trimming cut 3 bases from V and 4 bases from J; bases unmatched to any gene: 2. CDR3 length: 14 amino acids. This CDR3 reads CASSLGTGGYEQYV. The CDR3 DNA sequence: TGTGCCAGCAGCTTGGGGACAGGGGGTTACGAGCAGTACGTC.

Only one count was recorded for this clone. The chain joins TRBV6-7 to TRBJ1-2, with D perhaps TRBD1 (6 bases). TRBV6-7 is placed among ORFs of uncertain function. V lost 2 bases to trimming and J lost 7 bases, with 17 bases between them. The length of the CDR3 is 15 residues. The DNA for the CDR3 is TGTGCCAGCAGTTACCAACAGGGTCAGTGTAGTGGCTACACCTTC. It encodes CASSYQQGQCSGYTF.

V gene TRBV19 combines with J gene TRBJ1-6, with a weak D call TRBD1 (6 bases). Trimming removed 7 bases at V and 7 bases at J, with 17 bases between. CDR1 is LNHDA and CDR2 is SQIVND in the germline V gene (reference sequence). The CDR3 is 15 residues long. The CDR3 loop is CASNRDTARNSPLHF. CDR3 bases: TGTGCCAGTAATCGGGACACGGCTCGGAATTCACCCCTCCACTTT.

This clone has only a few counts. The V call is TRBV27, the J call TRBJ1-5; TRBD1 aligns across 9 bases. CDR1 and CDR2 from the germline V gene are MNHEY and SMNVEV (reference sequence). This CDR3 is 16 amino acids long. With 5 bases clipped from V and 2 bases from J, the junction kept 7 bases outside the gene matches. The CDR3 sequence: CASSRTGVGGNQPQHF. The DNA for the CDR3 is TGTGCCAGCAGTCGGACAGGGGTAGGAGGCAATCAGCCCCAGCATTTT.

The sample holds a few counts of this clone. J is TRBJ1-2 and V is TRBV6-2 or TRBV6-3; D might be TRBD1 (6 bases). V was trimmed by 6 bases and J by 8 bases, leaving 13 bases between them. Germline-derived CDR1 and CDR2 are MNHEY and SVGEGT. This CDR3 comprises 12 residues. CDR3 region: CASRPGQRGYTF. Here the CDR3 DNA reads TGTGCCAGCAGACCTGGACAGCGGGGCTACACCTTC.

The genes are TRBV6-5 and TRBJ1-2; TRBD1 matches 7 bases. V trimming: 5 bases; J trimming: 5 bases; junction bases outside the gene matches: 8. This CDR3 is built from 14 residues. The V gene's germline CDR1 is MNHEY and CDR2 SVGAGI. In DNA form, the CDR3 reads TGTGCCAGCAGTCCAGGGGGATCTGGGTATGGCTACACCTTC. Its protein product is CASSPGGSGYGYTF.

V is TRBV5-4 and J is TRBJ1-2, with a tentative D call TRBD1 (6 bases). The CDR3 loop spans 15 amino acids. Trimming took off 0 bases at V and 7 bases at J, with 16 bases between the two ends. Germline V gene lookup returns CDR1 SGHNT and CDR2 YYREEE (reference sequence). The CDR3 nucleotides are TGTGCCAGCAGCTTGGGGCAGGGGACGAGCGGTGGCTACACCTTC. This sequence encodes CASSLGQGTSGGYTF.

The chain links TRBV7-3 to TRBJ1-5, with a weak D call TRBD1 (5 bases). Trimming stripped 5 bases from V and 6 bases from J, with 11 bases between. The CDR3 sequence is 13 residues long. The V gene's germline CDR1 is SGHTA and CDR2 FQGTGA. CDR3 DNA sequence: TGTGCCAGCAGCCGTTCGGGGGGTCAGCCCCAGCATTTT. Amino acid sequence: CASSRSGGQPQHF.

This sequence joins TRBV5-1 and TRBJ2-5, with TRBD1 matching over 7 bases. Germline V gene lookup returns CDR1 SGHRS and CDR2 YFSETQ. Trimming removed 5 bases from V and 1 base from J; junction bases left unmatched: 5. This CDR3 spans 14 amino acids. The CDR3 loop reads CASRIRQGQETQYF. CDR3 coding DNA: TGCGCCAGCAGAATCCGACAGGGCCAAGAGACCCAGTACTTC.

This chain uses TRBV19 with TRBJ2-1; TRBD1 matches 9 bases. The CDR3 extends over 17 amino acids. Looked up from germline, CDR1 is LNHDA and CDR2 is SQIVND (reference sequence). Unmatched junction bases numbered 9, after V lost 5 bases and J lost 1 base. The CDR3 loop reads CASSRRGTGFSYNEQFF. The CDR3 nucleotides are TGTGCCAGTAGTCGGCGGGGGACAGGGTTTTCCTACAATGAGCAGTTCTTC.

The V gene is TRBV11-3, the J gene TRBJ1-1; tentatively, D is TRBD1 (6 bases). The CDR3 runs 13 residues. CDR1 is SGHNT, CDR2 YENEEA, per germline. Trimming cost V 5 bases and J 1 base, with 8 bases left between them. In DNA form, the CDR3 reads TGTGCCAGCAGCGTACAGGGGAACACTGAAGCTTTCTTT. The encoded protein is CASSVQGNTEAFF.

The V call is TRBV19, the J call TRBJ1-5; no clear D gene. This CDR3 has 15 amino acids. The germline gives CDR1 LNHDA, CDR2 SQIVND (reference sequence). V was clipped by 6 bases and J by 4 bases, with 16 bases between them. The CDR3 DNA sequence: TGTGCCAGTAGGCGCGGGTACTTGCTGAATCAGCCCCAGCATTTT. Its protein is CASRRGYLLNQPQHF.

CDR3 sequence (DNA): TGTGCCAGCAGCTCACAGGGGGCAGGTGGCTACACCTTC. Its translation: CASSSQGAGGYTF. The chain has TRBV27 and TRBJ1-2; 9 bases line up with TRBD1. CDR1 is MNHEY and CDR2 is SMNVEV in the germline V gene (reference sequence). The CDR3 sequence is 13 residues long. Unmatched junction bases numbered 6, after V lost 6 bases and J lost 7 bases.